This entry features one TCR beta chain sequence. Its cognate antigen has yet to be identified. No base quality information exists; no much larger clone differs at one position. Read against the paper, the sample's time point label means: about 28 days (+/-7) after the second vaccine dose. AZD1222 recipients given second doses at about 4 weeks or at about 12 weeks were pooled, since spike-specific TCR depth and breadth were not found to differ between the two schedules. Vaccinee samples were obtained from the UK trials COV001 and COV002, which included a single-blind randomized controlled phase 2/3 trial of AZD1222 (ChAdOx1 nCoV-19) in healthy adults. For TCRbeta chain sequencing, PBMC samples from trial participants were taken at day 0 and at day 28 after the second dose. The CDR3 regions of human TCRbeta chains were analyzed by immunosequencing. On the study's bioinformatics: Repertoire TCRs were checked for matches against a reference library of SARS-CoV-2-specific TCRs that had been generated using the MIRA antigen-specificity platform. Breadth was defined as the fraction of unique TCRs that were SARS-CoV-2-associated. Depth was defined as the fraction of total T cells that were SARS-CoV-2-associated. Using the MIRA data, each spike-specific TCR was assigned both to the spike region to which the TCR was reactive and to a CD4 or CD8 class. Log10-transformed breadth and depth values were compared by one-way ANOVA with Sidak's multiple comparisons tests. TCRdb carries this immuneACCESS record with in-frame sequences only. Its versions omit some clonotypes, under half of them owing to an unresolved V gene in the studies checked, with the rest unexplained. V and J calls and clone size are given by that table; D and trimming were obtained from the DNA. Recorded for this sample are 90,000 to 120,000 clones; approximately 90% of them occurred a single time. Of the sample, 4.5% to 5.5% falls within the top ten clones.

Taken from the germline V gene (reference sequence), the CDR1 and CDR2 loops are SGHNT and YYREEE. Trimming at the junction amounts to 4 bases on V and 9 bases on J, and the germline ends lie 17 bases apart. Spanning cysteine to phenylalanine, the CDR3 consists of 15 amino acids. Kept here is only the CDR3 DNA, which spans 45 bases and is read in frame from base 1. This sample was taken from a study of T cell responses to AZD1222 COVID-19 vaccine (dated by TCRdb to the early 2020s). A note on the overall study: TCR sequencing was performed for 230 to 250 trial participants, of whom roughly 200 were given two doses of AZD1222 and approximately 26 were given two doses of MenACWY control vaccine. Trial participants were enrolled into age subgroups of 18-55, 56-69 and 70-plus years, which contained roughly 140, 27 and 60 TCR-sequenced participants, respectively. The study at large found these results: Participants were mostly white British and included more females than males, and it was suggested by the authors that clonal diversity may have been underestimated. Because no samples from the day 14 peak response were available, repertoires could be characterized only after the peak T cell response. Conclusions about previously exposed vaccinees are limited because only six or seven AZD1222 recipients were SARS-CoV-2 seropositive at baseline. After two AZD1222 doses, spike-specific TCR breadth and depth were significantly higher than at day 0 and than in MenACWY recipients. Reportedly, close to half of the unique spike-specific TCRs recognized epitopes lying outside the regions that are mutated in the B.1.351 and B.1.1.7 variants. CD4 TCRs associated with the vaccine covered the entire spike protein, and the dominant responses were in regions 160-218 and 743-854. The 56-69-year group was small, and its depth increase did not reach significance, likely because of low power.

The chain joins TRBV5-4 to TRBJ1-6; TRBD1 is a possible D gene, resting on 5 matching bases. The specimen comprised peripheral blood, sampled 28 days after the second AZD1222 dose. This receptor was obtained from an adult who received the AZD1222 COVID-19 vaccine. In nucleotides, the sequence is TGTGCCAGCAGCCTGGGGACGGGGGATCTTTCACCCCTCCACTTT. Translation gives CASSLGTGDLSPLHF.